This is a list of T cell receptor beta chains from one sample in a study of beta chain features in type 1 diabetes. Using immunoSEQ multiplex PCR, the repertoire was profiled, and TCRdb retains in-frame clones only, with some absent. The table includes almost 350,000 clones, less than 20% detected once. Sample: naive CD4+ T cells from blood. Every receptor here comes from a woman aged 18-30 years in good health. The conserved cysteine and the conserved F or W are not part of the CDR3 here. D genes are given only for firm matches. Clone size is stated in some rows and not others, as once, few, many or a class when expanded.

cdr3_aa: ASSGEGNTEAF
v_call: TRBV6-1
clone_size: -
d_call: -

cdr3_aa: AWSPPGVTTNEKLF
v_call: TRBV30
clone_size: few
d_call: -

cdr3_aa: ASSPGGSGRRDEQF
v_call: TRBV5-4
clone_size: -
d_call: TRBD2

cdr3_aa: ASTPIGGAQETQY
v_call: TRBV27
clone_size: -
d_call: -

cdr3_aa: ASSFGGNQPQH
v_call: TRBV7-8
clone_size: -
d_call: -

cdr3_aa: ASSPDRGLYEQY
v_call: TRBV11-2
clone_size: few
d_call: -

cdr3_aa: ASANRGRTEAF
v_call: TRBV12-5
clone_size: -
d_call: TRBD1

cdr3_aa: ASSPRGAGENYNEQF
v_call: TRBV7-8
clone_size: few
d_call: -

cdr3_aa: ASSRLQETQY
v_call: TRBV18
clone_size: few
d_call: -

cdr3_aa: ASSSGTSQETQY
v_call: TRBV7-6
clone_size: -
d_call: -

cdr3_aa: ASSLDNGELF
v_call: TRBV5-1
clone_size: -
d_call: -

cdr3_aa: ASSPSGQVHYEQY
v_call: TRBV11-2
clone_size: -
d_call: TRBD1

cdr3_aa: ASRRTVTNEKLF
v_call: TRBV2
clone_size: -
d_call: -

cdr3_aa: ASSLQAGEGYEQY
v_call: TRBV4-1
clone_size: few
d_call: TRBD2

cdr3_aa: ASSLVGGEQF
v_call: TRBV5-6
clone_size: few
d_call: -

cdr3_aa: ASSERYSGANVLT
v_call: TRBV10-2
clone_size: -
d_call: -

cdr3_aa: ASSLDDRRLYEQY
v_call: TRBV7-9
clone_size: -
d_call: -